The rows below give T cell receptor beta chains drawn from one sample of a study of early T cells in non-severe SARS-CoV-2 infection. TCRdb itself ran the 5' RACE reads through MiXCR, one entry per CDR3 protein. The sample holds some 100,000 distinct CDR3 sequences, approximately 14% seen once. Sequenced: whole blood. The receptors derive from an adult who was a healthcare worker with PCR-confirmed SARS-CoV-2 infection or an uninfected control (not recorded which). Each CDR3 is given with its conserved first and last residue. Each record gives: V gene, CDR3 length, J gene, clone size, D gene, CDR3 protein, CDR3 DNA. The D gene is left open where the match is weak. Rows may omit the clone size; those that give it use once, few, many or a size class.

v_gene: TRBV5-1
len: 12
j_gene: TRBJ2-4
abundance: few
d_gene: -
CDR3aa: CASSPDGNIQYF
CDR3nt: TGCGCCAGCAGCCCGGACGGAAACATTCAGTACTTC

v_gene: TRBV23-1
len: 20
j_gene: TRBJ2-6
abundance: many
d_gene: -
CDR3aa: CASSQWVEQSAFTGANVLTF
CDR3nt: TGCGCCAGCAGTCAATGGGTAGAACAATCGGCATTTACTGGGGCCAACGTCCTGACTTTC

v_gene: TRBV29-1
len: 12
j_gene: TRBJ2-5
abundance: -
d_gene: -
CDR3aa: CSGGQLQETQYF
CDR3nt: TGCAGCGGAGGACAGTTACAAGAGACCCAGTACTTC

v_gene: TRBV5-4
len: 15
j_gene: TRBJ2-1
abundance: few
d_gene: -
CDR3aa: CASSSLQESYNEQFF
CDR3nt: TGTGCCAGCAGCTCTCTCCAGGAGTCCTACAATGAGCAGTTCTTC

v_gene: TRBV4-1
len: 15
j_gene: TRBJ1-5
abundance: many
d_gene: -
CDR3aa: CASSQDPGSITPQHF
CDR3nt: TGCGCCAGCAGCCAAGATCCCGGCAGTATCACGCCCCAGCATTTT

v_gene: TRBV20-1
len: 17
j_gene: TRBJ2-1
abundance: -
d_gene: TRBD2
CDR3aa: CSAINLAGDDSYNEQFF
CDR3nt: TGCAGTGCTATCAACCTAGCGGGGGACGACTCCTACAATGAGCAGTTCTTC

v_gene: TRBV5-1
len: 15
j_gene: TRBJ1-5
abundance: -
d_gene: -
CDR3aa: CASSLVGHPNQPQHF
CDR3nt: TGCGCCAGCAGCTTGGTAGGGCACCCCAATCAGCCCCAGCATTTT

v_gene: TRBV18
len: 15
j_gene: TRBJ2-3
abundance: -
d_gene: TRBD1
CDR3aa: CASSRGQGAFRTQYF
CDR3nt: TGTGCCAGCTCCCGAGGACAGGGGGCGTTTCGTACGCAGTATTTT

v_gene: TRBV6-2/TRBV6-3
len: 14
j_gene: TRBJ2-2
abundance: few
d_gene: -
CDR3aa: CASRRYQVGGELFF
CDR3nt: TGTGCCAGCAGACGATATCAGGTCGGCGGGGAGCTGTTTTTT

v_gene: TRBV11-2
len: 14
j_gene: TRBJ2-3
abundance: -
d_gene: -
CDR3aa: CASSLAAGPDTQYF
CDR3nt: TGTGCCAGCAGCTTAGCGGCAGGGCCAGATACGCAGTATTTT

v_gene: TRBV6-5
len: 15
j_gene: TRBJ2-5
abundance: -
d_gene: -
CDR3aa: CASSRLGLYQETQYF
CDR3nt: TGTGCCAGCAGTCGACTGGGTCTGTACCAAGAGACCCAGTACTTC

v_gene: TRBV7-9
len: 13
j_gene: TRBJ2-2
abundance: few
d_gene: -
CDR3aa: CASSLFFTGELFF
CDR3nt: TGTGCCAGCAGCTTATTTTTTACCGGGGAGCTGTTTTTT

v_gene: TRBV11-2
len: 18
j_gene: TRBJ2-2
abundance: few
d_gene: -
CDR3aa: CASSPRLGTKPNTGELFF
CDR3nt: TGTGCCAGCAGCCCAAGACTGGGGACAAAACCGAACACCGGGGAGCTGTTTTTT

v_gene: TRBV13
len: 17
j_gene: TRBJ2-3
abundance: -
d_gene: TRBD2
CDR3aa: CASSQLAAGGFTDTQYF
CDR3nt: TGTGCCAGCAGCCAATTAGCAGCGGGGGGGTTCACAGATACGCAGTATTTT

v_gene: TRBV30
len: 13
j_gene: TRBJ2-5
abundance: -
d_gene: TRBD1
CDR3aa: CAWMAGGWETQYF
CDR3nt: TGTGCCTGGATGGCAGGGGGCTGGGAGACCCAGTACTTC

v_gene: TRBV20-1
len: 15
j_gene: TRBJ1-3
abundance: few
d_gene: -
CDR3aa: CSAPSRASGGNTIYF
CDR3nt: TGCAGTGCCCCGTCCCGGGCCTCAGGGGGAAACACCATATATTTT

v_gene: TRBV29-1
len: 13
j_gene: TRBJ2-1
abundance: -
d_gene: -
CDR3aa: CSVTVSSYNEQFF
CDR3nt: TGCAGCGTTACAGTGAGCTCCTACAATGAGCAGTTCTTC

v_gene: TRBV19
len: 16
j_gene: TRBJ1-5
abundance: few
d_gene: -
CDR3aa: CASSIARQLSNQPQHF
CDR3nt: TGTGCCAGTAGTATAGCCCGGCAGCTTAGCAATCAGCCCCAGCATTTT

v_gene: TRBV24-1
len: 14
j_gene: TRBJ2-3
abundance: few
d_gene: TRBD2
CDR3aa: CAATGGPCTDTQYF
CDR3nt: TGTGCCGCGACGGGGGGGCCCTGCACAGATACGCAGTATTTT

v_gene: TRBV27
len: 17
j_gene: TRBJ2-3
abundance: few
d_gene: -
CDR3aa: CASSSPGGTAVTDTQYF
CDR3nt: TGTGCCAGCAGTTCCCCAGGCGGGACGGCAGTCACAGATACGCAGTATTTT

v_gene: TRBV7-2
len: 13
j_gene: TRBJ2-2
abundance: -
d_gene: -
CDR3aa: CASSLSLSGELFF
CDR3nt: TGTGCCAGCAGCTTATCTCTATCCGGGGAGCTGTTTTTT

v_gene: TRBV6-5
len: 15
j_gene: TRBJ2-1
abundance: few
d_gene: TRBD1
CDR3aa: CASSLDRGIINEQFF
CDR3nt: TGTGCCAGCAGTTTGGACAGGGGGATCATCAATGAGCAGTTCTTC

v_gene: TRBV10-1
len: 18
j_gene: TRBJ1-4
abundance: few
d_gene: TRBD1
CDR3aa: CASSERGQGPDMNEKLFF
CDR3nt: TGCGCCAGCAGTGAGAGAGGACAGGGTCCGGATATGAATGAAAAACTGTTTTTT

v_gene: TRBV5-1
len: 15
j_gene: TRBJ2-1
abundance: few
d_gene: TRBD2
CDR3aa: CASSFGTSQDNEQFF
CDR3nt: TGCGCCAGCAGCTTTGGGACTAGCCAGGACAATGAGCAGTTCTTC

v_gene: TRBV18
len: 15
j_gene: TRBJ1-1
abundance: few
d_gene: -
CDR3aa: CASSPPGGANTEAFF
CDR3nt: TGTGCCAGCTCACCACCCGGGGGGGCGAACACTGAAGCTTTCTTT

v_gene: TRBV7-8
len: 13
j_gene: TRBJ1-3
abundance: -
d_gene: -
CDR3aa: CASSSNRANTIYF
CDR3nt: TGTGCCAGCAGCTCGAACAGGGCAAACACCATATATTTT

v_gene: TRBV7-8
len: 16
j_gene: TRBJ1-5
abundance: -
d_gene: -
CDR3aa: CASSLPGLPDNQPQHF
CDR3nt: TGTGCCAGCTCCCTTCCGGGACTCCCTGACAATCAGCCCCAGCATTTT

v_gene: TRBV7-8
len: 15
j_gene: TRBJ2-3
abundance: few
d_gene: -
CDR3aa: CASSLRGLDTDTQYF
CDR3nt: TGTGCCAGCAGCTTACGGGGCCTGGACACAGATACGCAGTATTTT

v_gene: TRBV7-9
len: 16
j_gene: TRBJ1-3
abundance: few
d_gene: -
CDR3aa: CASSRGSDGNGNTIYF
CDR3nt: TGTGCCAGCAGTCGGGGTAGTGACGGCAACGGAAACACCATATATTTT

v_gene: TRBV7-6
len: 15
j_gene: TRBJ2-5
abundance: -
d_gene: TRBD2
CDR3aa: CASSYSGGGPGTQYF
CDR3nt: TGTGCCAGCAGCTATAGCGGGGGGGGCCCGGGGACCCAGTACTTC

v_gene: TRBV4-2
len: 15
j_gene: TRBJ1-4
abundance: -
d_gene: -
CDR3aa: CASSLSQGENEKLFF
CDR3nt: TGTGCCAGCAGCCTCAGTCAGGGAGAGAATGAAAAACTGTTTTTT

v_gene: TRBV10-2
len: 13
j_gene: TRBJ1-4
abundance: many
d_gene: -
CDR3aa: CATQPSANEKLFF
CDR3nt: TGCGCCACACAGCCGTCGGCCAATGAAAAACTGTTTTTT

v_gene: TRBV19
len: 15
j_gene: TRBJ2-5
abundance: once
d_gene: TRBD2
CDR3aa: CASTQRGSDQETQYF
CDR3nt: TGTGCCAGTACCCAGCGGGGGAGCGACCAAGAGACCCAGTACTTC

v_gene: TRBV2
len: 11
j_gene: TRBJ1-1
abundance: many
d_gene: -
CDR3aa: CASSPETQAFF
CDR3nt: TGTGCCAGCAGTCCTGAAACCCAAGCTTTCTTT

v_gene: TRBV6-2/TRBV6-3
len: 15
j_gene: TRBJ2-1
abundance: few
d_gene: -
CDR3aa: CASIRAGSSYNEQFF
CDR3nt: TGTGCCAGCATTAGGGCCGGAAGCTCCTACAATGAGCAGTTCTTC

v_gene: TRBV29-1
len: 11
j_gene: TRBJ2-2
abundance: few
d_gene: -
CDR3aa: CSVLVTGELFF
CDR3nt: TGCAGCGTGTTGGTGACCGGGGAGCTGTTTTTT